The 18 T cell receptor beta chains given below trace back to one sample, sequenced in a study of shared clonotypes between healthy human individuals. Method: immunoSEQ multiplex PCR; TCRdb's copy keeps in-frame clones and lacks some. The table lists 2.3 million or so clones, 85% to 95% of them singletons. Sequencing was done on a sample of naive CD4+ T cells from PBMCs. Regarding subset: CD45RA+ positively selected. The receptor set was obtained from a man aged 18 to 29 in good health. Some clones in this sample may be carry-over from other donors' samples.

V usage is TRBV19 and J usage is TRBJ2-7; TRBD1 matches at 8 bases. V was pared by 8 bases and J by 5 bases, with 5 bases of the junction left unmatched. The germline V gene encodes CDR1 LNHDA and CDR2 SQIVND (reference sequence). CDR3 size: 12 residues. The CDR3 sequence is CASQGAYDEQYF. The DNA for the CDR3 is TGTGCCAGTCAGGGGGCGTACGACGAGCAGTACTTC.

The V and J genes are TRBV7-3 and TRBJ2-3; 8 bases match TRBD2. J gave up 2 bases and V 1 base, and 8 bases lay outside the gene matches. CDR3 length: 17 amino acids. The germline gives CDR1 SGHTA, CDR2 FQGTGA. The CDR3 sequence is CASSLRVAGPHTDTQYF. Here the CDR3 DNA reads TGTGCCAGCAGCTTAAGGGTAGCGGGGCCTCACACAGATACGCAGTATTTT.

V usage is TRBV7-6 and J usage is TRBJ1-1, with D unresolved. CDR1 and CDR2 (germline): SGHVS, FNYEAQ. Deletions cut 5 bases from V and 1 base from J, with 29 bases between. The CDR3 spans 20 residues. This chain's CDR3 is CASSPTLKIGRINSNTEAFF. As DNA, the CDR3 is TGTGCCAGCAGCCCCACACTTAAGATAGGACGGATAAACTCGAACACTGAAGCTTTCTTT.

Worth noting for this clone: At one boundary the junction diverges from the germline segment, which might be a read error. The V call is TRBV6-5, the J call TRBJ1-2; tentative D call: TRBD1 (5 bases). The CDR3 loop spans 14 amino acids. Germline CDR1 is MNHEY and CDR2 is SVGAGI. DNA of the CDR3: TGTGCCAGCAGCACCCCGGGACTGATCTTACGATGGAACTTC. Its translation is CASSTPGLILRWNF.

The chain joins TRBV7-6 to TRBJ2-7; 10 bases are shared with TRBD2. Trimming removed 3 bases from V and 10 bases from J; junction bases left unmatched: 6. This CDR3 has 13 amino acids. The germline V gene has CDR1 SGHVS and CDR2 FNYEAQ. CDR3 nucleotides: TGTGCCAGCAGCTTGAGGGGACTAGCGAAACAGTACTTC. Translated: CASSLRGLAKQYF.

This chain joins TRBV5-1 and TRBJ1-2; possibly TRBD1 for D (6 bases). CDR1 and CDR2 (germline): SGHRS, YFSETQ. The CDR3 contains 14 residues. V lost 4 bases and J lost 0, with 10 bases in between. The CDR3 region is CASSADSPNYGYTF. Here the CDR3 DNA reads TGCGCCAGCAGCGCGGACAGTCCTAACTATGGCTACACCTTC. Combining the CDR3 with reference TRBV5-1 and TRBJ1-2 gives the whole variable domain KAGVTQTPRYLIKTRGQQVTLSCSPISGHRSVSWYQQTPGQGLQFLFEYFSETQRNKGNFPGRFSGRQFSNSRSEMNVSTLELGDSALYLCASSADSPNYGYTFGSGTRLTVV.

The chain employs TRBV15 and TRBJ2-7; D gene unclear. Trimming took off 3 bases at V and 0 bases at J, with 9 bases between the two ends. The CDR3 consists of 14 residues. CDR1 LNHNV and CDR2 YYDKDF come from the germline V gene (reference sequence). Here the CDR3 DNA reads TGTGCCACCAGCAGTTCCAGGACCTCCTACGAGCAGTACTTC. This codes for CATSSSRTSYEQYF.

V is TRBV10-2 and J is TRBJ1-1; D is undetermined. This CDR3 region has 12 residues. Trimming cost V 4 bases and J 8 bases, with 11 bases left between them. CDR1 and CDR2 from the germline V gene are WSHSY and SAAADI. CDR3 sequence reads: CASSVGQAEAFF. The CDR3 coding sequence is TGCGCCAGCAGTGTAGGCCAGGCCGAAGCTTTCTTT.

The gene calls are TRBV5-1 and TRBJ2-5; D remains ambiguous. The CDR3 is 13 amino acids. Trimming stripped 2 bases from V and 4 bases from J, with 9 bases between. CDR1 is SGHRS, CDR2 YFSETQ, per germline. The CDR3 nucleotides are TGCGCCAGCAGCTTTAACCCACCAGAGACCCAGTACTTC. Translated: CASSFNPPETQYF.

This chain joins TRBV28 and TRBJ1-3; maybe TRBD1 (5 bases). V was cut by 5 bases and J by 8 bases, with 16 bases left in between. Germline CDR1 MDHEN, CDR2 SYDVKM. The CDR3 has 14 amino acids. The CDR3 nucleotides are TGTGCCAGCAGTCTACAGCCAGGGAAGGACACCATATATTTT. Protein product: CASSLQPGKDTIYF.

J is TRBJ1-4 and V is TRBV7-4; a weak D match, TRBD1 (5 bases). Germline CDR1 is SGHVT and CDR2 is SQSDAQ. This CDR3 contains 14 residues. V was cut by 5 bases and J by 5 bases, with 12 bases left in between. CDR3 in amino acids: CASSPGTPNEKLFF. The CDR3, as DNA: TGTGCCAGCAGCCCCGGGACCCCCAATGAAAAACTGTTTTTT.

V gene TRBV4-1 combines with J gene TRBJ2-7; 7 nucleotides align to TRBD1. Germline lookup yields CDR1 MGHRA and CDR2 YSYEKL. J lost 1 base, V lost 2 bases, and 8 bases had no gene match. The CDR3 contains 16 residues. The DNA of the CDR3 is TGCGCCAGCAGCCAATATTCAGGACAGGCATCCTACGAGCAGTACTTC. It yields the protein CASSQYSGQASYEQYF.

This clone appeared once. This chain connects TRBV27 to TRBJ1-2; 7 bases are a match to TRBD1. CDR1 and CDR2 from the germline V gene are MNHEY and SMNVEV (reference sequence). The CDR3 covers 14 residues. The trim removed 4 bases at V and 3 bases at J, leaving 5 bases unmatched. The CDR3 region has the DNA TGTGCCAGCAGTTCCGGGACAGCATACTATGGCTACACCTTC. Protein: CASSSGTAYYGYTF.

V gene TRBV28 combines with J gene TRBJ1-1; D is unresolved. V shed 7 bases and J shed 0 bases, with 15 bases lying between them. Germline V lookup: CDR1 MDHEN, CDR2 SYDVKM. This CDR3 has 15 residues. The CDR3 DNA reads as TGTGCCAGCATTGGTCCTATTATTTTGAACACTGAAGCTTTCTTT. The encoded protein is CASIGPIILNTEAFF.

The chain has TRBV7-9 and TRBJ1-2, with 11 positions matching TRBD1. Per the germline V gene, CDR1 is SEHNR and CDR2 is FQNEAQ (reference sequence). The CDR3 is 17 residues long. J was trimmed by 5 bases and V by 4 bases; bases with no gene match: 12. CDR3 amino acids: CASSSPGTGGGFYGYTF. Written as DNA, the CDR3 is TGTGCCAGCAGCTCCCCCGGGACAGGGGGGGGGTTTTATGGCTACACCTTC.

This clone occurred a few times. V is TRBV2 and J is TRBJ1-1; D might be TRBD1 (6 bases). Germline CDR1 and CDR2: SNHLY and FYNNEI. The V end was cut by 8 bases, the J end by 3 bases, with 10 bases between. The CDR3 contains 12 residues. CDR3 sequence (DNA): TGTGCCAGCGCAGGGGATGACACTGAAGCTTTCTTT. Translated, it gives CASAGDDTEAFF.

CDR3 region: CSASRATEQYF. CDR3 sequence (DNA): TGCAGTGCTAGTAGGGCGACCGAGCAGTACTTC. The chain recombines TRBV20-1 with TRBJ2-7; D gene uncertain. The germline V gene encodes CDR1 DFQATT and CDR2 SNEGSKA (reference sequence). Trimming cost V 3 bases and J 6 bases, with 9 bases left between them. The CDR3 is 11 amino acids.

The rearrangement links TRBV5-1 to TRBJ2-3; 7 bases map to TRBD2. The germline gives CDR1 SGHRS, CDR2 YFSETQ. J lost 3 bases, V lost 3 bases, and 7 bases had no gene match. There are 15 residues in the CDR3. This chain's CDR3 is CASSWGRAVTDTQYF. The DNA of the CDR3 is TGCGCCAGCAGCTGGGGGAGGGCCGTGACAGATACGCAGTATTTT.